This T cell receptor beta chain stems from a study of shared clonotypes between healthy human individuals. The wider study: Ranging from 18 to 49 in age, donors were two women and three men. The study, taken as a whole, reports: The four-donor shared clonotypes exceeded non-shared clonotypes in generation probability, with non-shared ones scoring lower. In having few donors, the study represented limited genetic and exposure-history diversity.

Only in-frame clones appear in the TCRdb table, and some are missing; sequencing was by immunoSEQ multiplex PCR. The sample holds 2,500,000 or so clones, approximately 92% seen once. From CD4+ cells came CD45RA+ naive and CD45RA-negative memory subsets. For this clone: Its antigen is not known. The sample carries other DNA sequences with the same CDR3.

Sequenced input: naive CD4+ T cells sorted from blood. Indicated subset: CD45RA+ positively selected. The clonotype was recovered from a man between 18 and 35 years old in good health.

CDR3 nucleotide sequence: TGCGCCAGCAGCCCGGCCGGGTCTGGAAACACCATATATTTT. Its protein product is CASSPAGSGNTIYF. V is TRBV5-1 and J is TRBJ1-3; D gene uncertain. The V gene lost 4 bases and the J gene lost 1 base, with 9 bases spanning the gap. The CDR3 runs to 14 residues. Germline assignment: CDR1 SGHRS and CDR2 YFSETQ.